These T cell receptor beta chains were read from a single sample in a study of OX40 agonist ivuxolimab in advanced cancers. Libraries were prepared by immunoSEQ multiplex PCR; TCRdb keeps only in-frame clonotypes and omits some of them. The sample contains over 40,000 clones, almost 90% of which appear only once. This sample comprised CD4+ or CD8+ T cells sorted from blood, obtained in a trial of the OX40 agonist ivuxolimab. All receptors come from an adult with an advanced solid tumor such as melanoma, head and neck, liver or kidney cancer. Each CDR3 is given with its conserved first and last residue. The D gene is left open where the match is weak. Clone size is not always given. Where it is, it says once, few, many or a class for expanded clones.

>NA|TRBJ2-1|TRBV10-1|NA
CASSGSHNEQFF
TGCGCCAGCAGTGGAAGTCACAATGAGCAGTTCTTC
>once|TRBJ2-5|TRBV7-7|TRBD2
CASSSPSGGGGETQYF
TGTGCTAGCAGTTCCCCGAGCGGGGGGGGTGGGGAGACCCAGTACTTC
>few|TRBJ1-5|TRBV19|NA
CASTLTGNQPQHF
TGTGCCAGTACCCTCACAGGCAATCAGCCCCAGCATTTT
>NA|TRBJ1-5|TRBV28|NA
CASRSRQAAQPQHF
TGTGCCAGCAGATCCAGACAGGCCGCTCAGCCCCAGCATTTT
>NA|TRBJ1-1|TRBV19|NA
CASSIVGGPEAFF
TGTGCCAGTAGTATCGTCGGGGGGCCTGAAGCTTTCTTT
>NA|TRBJ2-3|TRBV29-1|TRBD2
CSVRDSGGAHF
TGCAGCGTTAGGGATAGCGGGGGGGCCCATTTT
>NA|TRBJ1-1|TRBV6-5|NA
CASRHLHEAFF
TGTGCCAGCAGGCATCTCCATGAAGCTTTCTTT
>NA|TRBJ1-6|TRBV30|TRBD1
CAWSTGGRSPLHF
TGTGCCTGGAGTACAGGGGGAAGGTCACCCCTCCACTTT
>NA|TRBJ2-7|TRBV11-2|NA
CASSSGISIGEQYF
TGTGCCAGCAGCTCAGGAATTTCGATTGGGGAGCAGTACTTC
>NA|TRBJ2-7|TRBV20-1|NA
CSASPLSEQYF
TGCAGTGCTAGTCCCCTTTCCGAGCAGTACTTC
>NA|TRBJ1-5|TRBV7-8|NA
CASSLLGSLLQPQHF
TGTGCCAGCAGCTTACTAGGTTCGTTACTTCAGCCCCAGCATTTT
>NA|TRBJ1-6|TRBV29-1|TRBD1
CSVGTGQINSPLHF
TGCAGCGTAGGAACGGGACAGATTAATTCACCCCTCCACTTT
>NA|TRBJ2-2|TRBV10-3|NA
CAISQLGTGELFF
TGTGCCATCAGTCAATTGGGCACCGGGGAGCTGTTTTTT
>few|TRBJ1-1|TRBV6-5|NA
CASSSLTEAFF
TGTGCCAGCAGTTCTCTTACTGAAGCTTTCTTT
>NA|TRBJ2-3|TRBV7-7|TRBD1
CASSLDRVTDTQYF
TGTGCTAGCAGCTTGGACAGGGTCACAGATACGCAGTATTTT
>NA|TRBJ2-3|TRBV9|TRBD1
CASSGGDRDHTQYF
TGTGCCAGCAGCGGCGGGGACAGGGACCATACGCAGTATTTT
>NA|TRBJ2-1|TRBV9|NA
CASSVETSTGKGEQFF
TGTGCCAGCAGCGTCGAAACTTCTACAGGGAAGGGTGAGCAGTTCTTC
>NA|TRBJ2-4|TRBV18|NA
CASSPPPDFAKNIQYF
TGTGCCAGCTCACCACCGCCGGATTTCGCCAAAAACATTCAGTACTTC
>once|TRBJ2-5|TRBV19|NA
CASSVATLFPPETQYF
TGTGCCAGTAGTGTCGCTACCCTATTCCCCCCAGAGACCCAGTACTTC
>NA|TRBJ2-3|TRBV7-3|NA
CASRSQGFSTDTQYF
TGTGCCAGCAGATCCCAGGGTTTTAGCACAGATACGCAGTATTTT
>NA|TRBJ2-7|TRBV6-5|TRBD1
CASSSPRQGHYEQYF
TGTGCCAGCAGCTCCCCCCGACAGGGCCACTACGAGCAGTACTTC
>NA|TRBJ2-7|TRBV5-4|TRBD1
CASRPDRGDYEQYF
TGTGCCAGCAGACCGGACAGGGGAGACTACGAGCAGTACTTC
>NA|TRBJ2-7|TRBV5-4|NA
CASSEPGGLTNEQYF
TGTGCCAGCAGCGAGCCGGGGGGCTTGACGAACGAGCAGTACTTC
>once|TRBJ2-7|TRBV30|TRBD2
CAWAAGGTNFYEQYF
TGTGCCTGGGCAGCGGGAGGTACTAATTTTTACGAGCAGTACTTC
>NA|TRBJ2-1|TRBV29-1|NA
CSGTGDGPNEQFF
TGCAGCGGTACTGGGGACGGACCCAATGAGCAGTTCTTC
>NA|TRBJ2-7|TRBV11-1|NA
CASSPEPASYEQYF
TGTGCCAGCAGCCCCGAGCCAGCTTCCTACGAGCAGTACTTC
>NA|TRBJ1-5|TRBV7-9|NA
CASSLGAGQPQHF
TGTGCCAGCAGCTTAGGTGCAGGCCAGCCCCAGCATTTT
>NA|TRBJ2-3|TRBV7-6|NA
CASSPEGGLTDTQYF
TGTGCCAGCAGCCCCGAGGGGGGTTTGACAGATACGCAGTATTTT
>NA|TRBJ2-1|TRBV5-4|NA
CASSPPGQAEQFF
TGTGCCAGCAGCCCACCTGGACAAGCTGAGCAGTTCTTC
>NA|TRBJ2-3|TRBV6-4|TRBD1
CASSPQGGTQYF
TGTGCCAGCAGCCCACAGGGGGGTACGCAGTATTTT
>NA|TRBJ1-1|TRBV28|NA
CASSLRTGYTEAFF
TGTGCCAGCAGTTTACGTACAGGTTACACTGAAGCTTTCTTT
>NA|TRBJ1-1|TRBV7-8|TRBD1
CASRLDRVNTEAFF
TGTGCCAGCAGACTAGACAGGGTGAACACTGAAGCTTTCTTT
>few|TRBJ1-2|TRBV5-5|TRBD1
CASSFTGGYGYTF
TGTGCCAGCAGTTTTACAGGGGGCTATGGCTACACCTTC
>once|TRBJ1-2|TRBV10-3|NA
CAISESENYGYTF
TGTGCCATCAGTGAATCTGAGAACTATGGCTACACCTTC
>NA|TRBJ1-2|TRBV6-1|NA
CASSEFKGSHSGYTF
TGTGCCAGCAGTGAATTTAAAGGGTCCCACTCTGGCTACACCTTC
>once|TRBJ2-7|TRBV21-1|NA
CASRGTSVSYEQYF
TGTGCCAGCCGAGGGACTAGCGTGTCCTACGAGCAGTACTTC
>NA|TRBJ2-5|TRBV7-9|NA
CASSPDRQETQYF
TGTGCCAGCAGCCCGGACAGACAAGAGACCCAGTACTTC
>few|TRBJ2-5|TRBV6-1|NA
CASSPQGWETQYF
TGTGCCAGCAGTCCGCAGGGGTGGGAGACCCAGTACTTC
>few|TRBJ2-7|TRBV18|NA
CASRSTAGYEQYF
TGTGCCAGCCGATCTACCGCCGGGTACGAGCAGTACTTC
>NA|TRBJ2-2|TRBV6-1|TRBD2
CASSVRSGGARAGELFF
TGTGCCAGCAGTGTTCGTAGCGGGGGGGCTCGCGCCGGGGAGCTGTTTTTT
>NA|TRBJ1-1|TRBV7-9|NA
CASSFIGKATEAFF
TGTGCCAGCAGCTTCATAGGGAAGGCGACTGAAGCTTTCTTT
>NA|TRBJ2-1|TRBV29-1|NA
CSVELLAQGSSALSSYNEQFF
TGCAGCGTTGAACTTCTAGCGCAGGGATCTAGCGCCCTAAGCTCCTACAATGAGCAGTTCTTC
>NA|TRBJ2-5|TRBV15|NA
CATSSRYAGTVRETQYF
TGTGCCACCAGCTCCCGCTACGCGGGGACAGTACGCGAGACCCAGTACTTC
>NA|TRBJ1-3|TRBV7-8|NA
CASSSRGAGNTIYF
TGTGCCAGCAGCTCCCGGGGCGCTGGAAACACCATATATTTT
>NA|TRBJ2-1|TRBV10-2|NA
CASSDVGAGEQFF
TGCGCCAGCAGTGATGTGGGGGCTGGGGAGCAGTTCTTC
>NA|TRBJ2-1|TRBV5-1|NA
CASSPETVGDEQFF
TGCGCCAGCAGCCCAGAAACGGTCGGGGATGAGCAGTTCTTC
>NA|TRBJ1-6|TRBV19|TRBD1
CASSLDRGSYNSPLHF
TGTGCCAGTAGTCTTGACAGGGGCTCCTATAATTCACCCCTCCACTTT
>NA|TRBJ1-2|TRBV6-4|NA
CASSARVPGGYTF
TGTGCCAGCAGCGCCAGGGTGCCGGGAGGCTACACCTTC
>NA|TRBJ1-1|TRBV7-9|NA
CASSARELNTEAFF
TGTGCCAGCAGCGCGAGGGAGTTGAACACTGAAGCTTTCTTT
>NA|TRBJ1-6|TRBV5-4|TRBD1
CASSPTGTGDSPLHF
TGTGCCAGCAGCCCTACCGGGACAGGGGATTCACCCCTCCACTTT
>NA|TRBJ2-6|TRBV18|NA
CASSPRVQAGANVLTF
TGTGCCAGCTCACCGAGGGTCCAGGCTGGGGCCAACGTCCTGACTTTC
>NA|TRBJ2-3|TRBV7-8|TRBD2
CASSFPRLAGPTDTQYF
TGTGCCAGCAGCTTCCCACGGCTAGCGGGGCCCACAGATACGCAGTATTTT
>NA|TRBJ1-1|TRBV6-1|TRBD1
CASRAGGSTEAFF
TGTGCCAGCAGGGCAGGGGGGAGCACTGAAGCTTTCTTT
>few|TRBJ1-6|TRBV5-1|NA
CASSLVLGSGPLHF
TGCGCCAGCAGCTTGGTGTTGGGTTCGGGACCCCTCCACTTT
>NA|TRBJ2-5|TRBV10-1|NA
CASSRVGQETQYF
TGCGCCAGCAGTCGGGTAGGGCAAGAGACCCAGTACTTC
>NA|TRBJ2-2|TRBV7-2|NA
CASSKGGLGTGELFF
TGTGCCAGCAGCAAGGGGGGCCTGGGCACCGGGGAGCTGTTTTTT
>NA|TRBJ1-6|TRBV30|TRBD1
CACSTGTAGNSPLHF
TGTGCCTGCTCTACCGGGACAGCGGGTAATTCACCCCTCCACTTT
>NA|TRBJ1-1|TRBV28|NA
CASSLGGGMNTEAFF
TGTGCCAGCAGTTTAGGCGGAGGCATGAACACTGAAGCTTTCTTT
>NA|TRBJ1-6|TRBV30|NA
CAWETSSYNSPLHF
TGTGCCTGGGAAACTAGCTCCTATAATTCACCCCTCCACTTT